The 5 T cell receptor beta chains in this list originate from one sample, sequenced in a study of blood T cells in healthy people across ages. Through a sample-barcoded 5' primer and a J-beta primer mix, a second PCR was run for roughly 7 to 11 cycles. Via MiXCR, TCRdb re-called the 5' RACE reads, giving one row per CDR3 protein. Of about 1.8 million distinct CDR3 sequences listed, 40% to 55% were seen once; the top ten hold over 2%. The sample taken for sequencing was blood. The receptor source for this set is a woman in her thirties or forties in good health.

This clonotype was found a few times. The gene calls are TRBV7-2 and TRBJ2-3; tentatively, D is TRBD1 (6 bases). Germline V gene lookup returns CDR1 SGHTA and CDR2 FQGNSA. The CDR3 runs to 14 residues. Trimming pared 1 base from V and 5 bases from J, leaving 10 bases between. The CDR3 DNA is TGTGCCAGCAGCTTAGTTACAGGGTTAGATACGCAGTATTTT. This translates into CASSLVTGLDTQYF.

This clonotype was counted a few times. The V gene is TRBV9, the J gene TRBJ2-3, with a possible D match to TRBD2 (6 bases). CDR1 is SGDLS, CDR2 YYNGEE, per germline. This CDR3 has 17 amino acids. Trimming took 3 bases from V and 6 from J, leaving 23 bases between them. The CDR3 DNA reads TGTGCCAGCAGCGCCCTCGATTGGGGGGACGGGTCCGATACGCAGTATTTT. Protein product: CASSALDWGDGSDTQYF.

This clonotype occurred once. The rearrangement links TRBV29-1 to TRBJ2-4; the match to TRBD2 covers 11 bases. The DNA end favors TRBJ2-7, so the J call may be wrong. The CDR3 extends over 15 amino acids. Germline CDR1 reads SQVTM; CDR2 reads ANQGSEA. CDR3 sequence (DNA): TGCAGCGTTGACGGGCTAGCGGGAGGAGGCTACGAGCAGTACTTC. Translated: CSVDGLAGGGYEQYF.

The V gene is TRBV5-1, the J gene TRBJ2-5; no reliable D call. V lost 4 bases and J lost 5, with 18 bases in between. This CDR3 has 15 residues. CDR1 and CDR2 (germline): SGHRS, YFSETQ. The CDR3 here is CASSPWTSLGETQYF. CDR3 sequence (DNA): TGCGCCAGCAGCCCCTGGACCTCTCTTGGGGAGACCCAGTACTTC.

This clonotype was detected only a few times. The chain combines TRBV6-5 with TRBJ1-2; TRBD1 is a possible D gene (5 bases). Germline V lookup: CDR1 MNHEY, CDR2 SVGAGI. Trimming took off 0 bases at V and 2 bases at J, with 13 bases between the two ends. The CDR3 contains 16 residues. CDR3 protein: CASSYSTGGTNYGYTF. Written as DNA, the CDR3 is TGTGCCAGCAGTTACTCGACCGGGGGAACAAACTATGGCTACACCTTC.